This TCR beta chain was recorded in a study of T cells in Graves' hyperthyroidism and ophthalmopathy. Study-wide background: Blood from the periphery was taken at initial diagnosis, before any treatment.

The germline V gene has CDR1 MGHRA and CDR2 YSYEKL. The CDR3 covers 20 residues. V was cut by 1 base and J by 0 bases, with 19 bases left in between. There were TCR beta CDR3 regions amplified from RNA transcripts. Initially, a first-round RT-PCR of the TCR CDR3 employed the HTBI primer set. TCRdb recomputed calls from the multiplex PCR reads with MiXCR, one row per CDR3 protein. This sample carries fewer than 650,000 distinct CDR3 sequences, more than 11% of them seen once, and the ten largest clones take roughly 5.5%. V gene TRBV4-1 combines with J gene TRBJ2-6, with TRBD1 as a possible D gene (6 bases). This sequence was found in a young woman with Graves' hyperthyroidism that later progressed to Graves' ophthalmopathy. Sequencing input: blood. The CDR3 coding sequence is TGCGCCAGCAGCCAAGTTGTTCTAGGACAGCCAACCTCTGGGGCCAACGTCCTGACTTTC. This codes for CASSQVVLGQPTSGANVLTF.